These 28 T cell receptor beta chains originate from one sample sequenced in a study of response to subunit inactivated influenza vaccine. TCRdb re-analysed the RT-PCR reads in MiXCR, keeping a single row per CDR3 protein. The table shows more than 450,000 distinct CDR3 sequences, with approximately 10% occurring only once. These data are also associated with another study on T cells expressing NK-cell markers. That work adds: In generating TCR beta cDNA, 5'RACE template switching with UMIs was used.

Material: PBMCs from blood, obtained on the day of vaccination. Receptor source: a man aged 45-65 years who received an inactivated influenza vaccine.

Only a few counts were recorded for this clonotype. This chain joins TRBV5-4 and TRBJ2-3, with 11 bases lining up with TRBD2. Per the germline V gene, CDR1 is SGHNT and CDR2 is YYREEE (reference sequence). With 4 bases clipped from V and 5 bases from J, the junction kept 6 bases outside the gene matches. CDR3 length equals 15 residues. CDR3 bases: TGTGCCAGCAGCCTTAGCGGGGGGGCCATAGATACGCAGTATTTT. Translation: CASSLSGGAIDTQYF.

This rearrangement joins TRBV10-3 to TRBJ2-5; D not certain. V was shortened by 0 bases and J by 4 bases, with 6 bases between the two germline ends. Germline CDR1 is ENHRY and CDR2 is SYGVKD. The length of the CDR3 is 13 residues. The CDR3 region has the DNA TGTGCCATCAGTGAGTCCCCCCTAGAGACCCAGTACTTC. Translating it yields CAISESPLETQYF.

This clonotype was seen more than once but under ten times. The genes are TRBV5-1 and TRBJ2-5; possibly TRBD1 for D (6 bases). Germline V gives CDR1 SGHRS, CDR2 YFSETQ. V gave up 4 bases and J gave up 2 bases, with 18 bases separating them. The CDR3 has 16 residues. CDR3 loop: CASSRNERQAQETQYF. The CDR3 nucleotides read TGCGCCAGCAGCCGAAATGAGAGACAGGCTCAAGAGACCCAGTACTTC.

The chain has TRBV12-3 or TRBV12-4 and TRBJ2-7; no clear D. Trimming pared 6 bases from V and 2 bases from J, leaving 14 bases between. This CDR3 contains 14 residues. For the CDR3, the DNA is TGTGCCAGCAGCAGACGGGCTCTTACCTACGAGCAGTACTTC. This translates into CASSRRALTYEQYF.

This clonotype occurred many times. Here the CDR3 reads CSAPLGGKNTEAFF. CDR3 nucleotide sequence: TGCAGTGCTCCTCTCGGGGGTAAGAACACTGAAGCTTTCTTT. The chain joins TRBV20-1 to TRBJ1-1, with a weak D call TRBD1 (5 bases). Germline loops: CDR1 DFQATT, CDR2 SNEGSKA (reference sequence). The CDR3 sequence is 14 residues long. Trimming stripped 5 bases from V and 1 base from J, with 14 bases between.

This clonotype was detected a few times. The CDR3 region is CASSPGGLALFF. The CDR3 nucleotides read TGCGCCAGCAGCCCCGGGGGACTAGCACTGTTTTTT. The chain links TRBV5-1 to TRBJ2-2; 9 bases agree with TRBD2. The CDR3 runs to 12 residues. Germline V gene sequence: CDR1 SGHRS, CDR2 YFSETQ. Losses at the gene ends were 4 bases for V and 14 bases for J; bases not matched to a gene: 6. The full variable domain, in which reference TRBV5-1 and TRBJ2-2 provide the parts outside the CDR3, is KAGVTQTPRYLIKTRGQQVTLSCSPISGHRSVSWYQQTPGQGLQFLFEYFSETQRNKGNFPGRFSGRQFSNSRSEMNVSTLELGDSALYLCASSPGGLALFFGEGSRLTVL.

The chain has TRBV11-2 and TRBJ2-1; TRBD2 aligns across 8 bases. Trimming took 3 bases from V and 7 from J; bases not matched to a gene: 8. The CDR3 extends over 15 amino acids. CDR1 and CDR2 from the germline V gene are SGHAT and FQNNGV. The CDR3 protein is CASSFYRGGLNEQFF. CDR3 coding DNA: TGTGCCAGCAGCTTCTATCGGGGGGGGCTTAATGAGCAGTTCTTC.

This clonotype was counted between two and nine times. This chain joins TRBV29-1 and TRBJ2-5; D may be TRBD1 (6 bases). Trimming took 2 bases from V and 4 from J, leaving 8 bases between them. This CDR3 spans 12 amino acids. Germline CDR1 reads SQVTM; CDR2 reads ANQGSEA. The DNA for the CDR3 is TGCAGCGTTGAACCAGGGGCAGAGACCCAGTACTTC. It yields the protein CSVEPGAETQYF.

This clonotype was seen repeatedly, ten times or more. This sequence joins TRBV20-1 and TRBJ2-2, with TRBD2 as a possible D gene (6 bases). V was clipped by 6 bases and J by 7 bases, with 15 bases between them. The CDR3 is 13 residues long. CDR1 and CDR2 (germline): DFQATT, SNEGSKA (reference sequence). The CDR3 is CSARDSRGGELFF. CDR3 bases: TGCAGTGCGCGGGACTCGCGAGGCGGGGAGCTGTTTTTT.

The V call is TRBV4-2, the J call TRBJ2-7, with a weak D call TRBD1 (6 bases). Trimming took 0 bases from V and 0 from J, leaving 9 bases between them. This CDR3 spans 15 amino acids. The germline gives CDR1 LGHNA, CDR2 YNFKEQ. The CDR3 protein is CASSQDRDNSYEQYF. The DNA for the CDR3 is TGTGCCAGCAGCCAAGACCGGGACAACTCCTACGAGCAGTACTTC.

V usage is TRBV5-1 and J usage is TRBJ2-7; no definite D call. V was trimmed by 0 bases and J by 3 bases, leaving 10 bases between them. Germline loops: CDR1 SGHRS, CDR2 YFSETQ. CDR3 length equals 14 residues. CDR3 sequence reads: CASSLVSQIYEQYF. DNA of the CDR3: TGCGCCAGCAGCTTGGTGTCTCAAATCTACGAGCAGTACTTC. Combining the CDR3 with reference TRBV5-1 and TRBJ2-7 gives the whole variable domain KAGVTQTPRYLIKTRGQQVTLSCSPISGHRSVSWYQQTPGQGLQFLFEYFSETQRNKGNFPGRFSGRQFSNSRSEMNVSTLELGDSALYLCASSLVSQIYEQYFGPGTRLTVT.

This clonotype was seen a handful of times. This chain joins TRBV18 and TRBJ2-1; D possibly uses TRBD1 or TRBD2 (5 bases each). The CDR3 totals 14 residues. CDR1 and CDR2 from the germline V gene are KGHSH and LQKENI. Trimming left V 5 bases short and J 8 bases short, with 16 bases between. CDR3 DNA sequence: TGTGCCAGCTCATCGGGACCGCTTTTCGATGAGCAGTTCTTC. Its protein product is CASSSGPLFDEQFF.

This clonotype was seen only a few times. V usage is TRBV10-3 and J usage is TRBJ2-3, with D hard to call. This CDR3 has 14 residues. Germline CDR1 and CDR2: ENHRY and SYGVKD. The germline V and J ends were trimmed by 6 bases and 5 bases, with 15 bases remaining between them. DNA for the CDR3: TGTGCCATCAGGGGTGAAGCCGCCGTAGATACGCAGTATTTT. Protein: CAIRGEAAVDTQYF.

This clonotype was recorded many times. This CDR3 is CSVELRGQGPETQYF. The CDR3 bases are TGCAGCGTTGAATTGCGGGGACAGGGGCCGGAGACCCAGTACTTC. The chain recombines TRBV29-1 with TRBJ2-5; 10 positions agree with TRBD1. The V and J ends lost 2 bases and 5 bases, in that order; junction bases with no gene match: 8. Germline V gene data show CDR1 as SQVTM and CDR2 as ANQGSEA. The CDR3 consists of 15 residues.

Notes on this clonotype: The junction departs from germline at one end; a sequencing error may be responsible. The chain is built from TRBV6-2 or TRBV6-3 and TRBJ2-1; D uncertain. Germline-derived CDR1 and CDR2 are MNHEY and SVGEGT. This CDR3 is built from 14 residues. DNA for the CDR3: TGTGCCAGCAGTTATAGTGGGGTCTACAATGGGCAGTTCTTC. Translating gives CASSYSGVYNGQFF.

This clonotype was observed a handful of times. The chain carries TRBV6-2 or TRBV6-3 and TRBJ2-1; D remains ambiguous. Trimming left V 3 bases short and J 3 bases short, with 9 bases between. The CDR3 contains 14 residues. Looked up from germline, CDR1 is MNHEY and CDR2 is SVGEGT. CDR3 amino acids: CASSYTTDYNEQFF. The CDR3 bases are TGTGCCAGCAGTTATACAACTGACTACAATGAGCAGTTCTTC.

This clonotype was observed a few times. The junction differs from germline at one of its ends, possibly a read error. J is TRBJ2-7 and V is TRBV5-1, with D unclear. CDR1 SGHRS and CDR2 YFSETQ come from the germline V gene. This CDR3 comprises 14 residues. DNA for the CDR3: TGCGCCAGCACTAAGGCTGGGGTGGCCACCGAGCGGTACTTC. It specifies CASTKAGVATERYF. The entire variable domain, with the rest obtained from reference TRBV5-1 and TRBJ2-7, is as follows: KAGVTQTPRYLIKTRGQQVTLSCSPISGHRSVSWYQQTPGQGLQFLFEYFSETQRNKGNFPGRFSGRQFSNSRSEMNVSTLELGDSALYLCASTKAGVATERYFGPGTRLTVT.

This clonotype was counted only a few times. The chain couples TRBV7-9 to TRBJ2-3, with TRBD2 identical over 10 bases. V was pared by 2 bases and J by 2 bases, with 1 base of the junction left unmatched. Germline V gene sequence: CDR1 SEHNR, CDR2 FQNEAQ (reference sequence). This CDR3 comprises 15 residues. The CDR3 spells CASSLTSGATDTQYF. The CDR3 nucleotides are TGTGCCAGCAGCTTAACTAGCGGGGCCACAGATACGCAGTATTTT.

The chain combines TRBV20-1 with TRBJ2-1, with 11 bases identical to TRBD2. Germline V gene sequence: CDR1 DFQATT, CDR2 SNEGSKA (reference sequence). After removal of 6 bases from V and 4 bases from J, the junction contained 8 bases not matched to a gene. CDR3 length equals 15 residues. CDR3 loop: CSATPLAGVYNEQFF. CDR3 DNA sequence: TGCAGTGCCACCCCACTAGCGGGGGTTTACAATGAGCAGTTCTTC.

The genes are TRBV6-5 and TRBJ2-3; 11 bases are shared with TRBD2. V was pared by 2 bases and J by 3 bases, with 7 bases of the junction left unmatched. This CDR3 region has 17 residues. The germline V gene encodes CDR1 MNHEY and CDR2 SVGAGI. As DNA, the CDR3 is TGTGCCAGCAGTTACAGGCTAGCGGGGGGAAGGACAGATACGCAGTATTTT. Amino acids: CASSYRLAGGRTDTQYF.

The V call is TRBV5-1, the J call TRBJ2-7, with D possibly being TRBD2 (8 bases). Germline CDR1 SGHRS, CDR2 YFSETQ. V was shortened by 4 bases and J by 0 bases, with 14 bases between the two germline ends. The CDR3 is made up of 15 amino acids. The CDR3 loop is CASSPGRGLSYEQYF. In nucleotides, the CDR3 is TGCGCCAGCAGCCCCGGGAGGGGGCTCTCCTACGAGCAGTACTTC.

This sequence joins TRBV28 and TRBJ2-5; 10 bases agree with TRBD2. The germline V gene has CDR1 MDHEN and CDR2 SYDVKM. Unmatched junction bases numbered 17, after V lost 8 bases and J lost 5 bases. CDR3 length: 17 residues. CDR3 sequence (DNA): TGTGCCAGCGGGGGAGCGGGGGGGCCTTCCTTTCGGGAGACCCAGTACTTC. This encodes CASGGAGGPSFRETQYF.

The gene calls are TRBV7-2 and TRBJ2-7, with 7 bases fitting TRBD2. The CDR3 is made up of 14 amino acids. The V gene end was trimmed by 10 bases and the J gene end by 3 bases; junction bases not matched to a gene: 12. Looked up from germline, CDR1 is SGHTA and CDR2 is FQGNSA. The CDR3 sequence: CATAARAGNYEQYF. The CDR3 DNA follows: TGTGCCACCGCCGCGAGAGCGGGGAACTACGAGCAGTACTTC.

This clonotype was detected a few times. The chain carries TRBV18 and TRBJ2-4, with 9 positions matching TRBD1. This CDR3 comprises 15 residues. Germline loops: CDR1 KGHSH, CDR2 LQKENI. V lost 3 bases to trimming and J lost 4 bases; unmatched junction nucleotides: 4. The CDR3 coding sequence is TGTGCCAGCTCACCCGGGACAGGGTATAAAAACATTCAGTACTTC. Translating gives CASSPGTGYKNIQYF.

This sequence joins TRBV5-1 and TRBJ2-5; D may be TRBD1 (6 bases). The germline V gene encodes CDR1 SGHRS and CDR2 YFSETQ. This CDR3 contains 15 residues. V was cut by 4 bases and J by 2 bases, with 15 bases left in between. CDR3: CASSNTGTRQETQYF. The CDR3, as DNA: TGCGCCAGCAGCAATACAGGGACCCGTCAAGAGACCCAGTACTTC.

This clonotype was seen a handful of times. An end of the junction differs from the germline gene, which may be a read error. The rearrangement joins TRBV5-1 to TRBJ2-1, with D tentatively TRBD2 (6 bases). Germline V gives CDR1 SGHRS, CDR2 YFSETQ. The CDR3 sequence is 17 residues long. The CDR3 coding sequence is TGCGCCAGCAGCTTGTTTGGTCGGGGGAATATCTACAATGAACAGTTCTTC. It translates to CASSLFGRGNIYNEQFF.

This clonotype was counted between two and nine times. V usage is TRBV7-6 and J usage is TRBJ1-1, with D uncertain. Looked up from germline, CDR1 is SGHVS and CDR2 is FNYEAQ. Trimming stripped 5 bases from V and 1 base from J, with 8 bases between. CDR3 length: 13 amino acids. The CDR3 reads CASSAGENTEAFF. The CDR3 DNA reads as TGTGCCAGCAGCGCGGGCGAGAACACTGAAGCTTTCTTT. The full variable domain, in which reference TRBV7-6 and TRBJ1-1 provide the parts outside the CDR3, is GAGVSQSPRYKVTKRGQDVALRCDPISGHVSLYWYRQALGQGPEFLTYFNYEAQQDKSGLPNDRFSAERPEGSISTLTIQRTEQRDSAMYRCASSAGENTEAFFGQGTRLTVV.

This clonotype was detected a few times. The CDR3 protein is CASRGPGQGYEQYF. Written as DNA, the CDR3 is TGTGCCAGCAGAGGACCGGGACAGGGCTACGAGCAGTACTTC. This chain uses TRBV3-1 with TRBJ2-7, with TRBD1 identical over 9 bases. The length of the CDR3 is 14 residues. CDR1 LGHDT and CDR2 YNNKEL come from the germline V gene (reference sequence). Trimming cost V 6 bases and J 3 bases; bases outside gene matches: 6.